The source of this TCR beta chain is a study of T-cell memory formation after mild COVID-19. The study, taken as a whole, reports: Clonal second-wave expansions that peaked on day 37 had unconfirmed SARS-CoV-2 specificity. In pre-infection memory, a portion of responding clones appeared, which suggested that cross-reactive memory joined. CM and EM subsets held most contracting CD4+ clones; EMRA held CD8+ ones.

After removal of 3 bases from V and 8 bases from J, the junction contained 6 bases not matched to a gene. Per germline, CDR1 SGDLS and CDR2 YYNGEE. CDR3 length equals 13 residues. Notes on this clonotype: Its specificity is unknown.

Each CDR3 protein is one row after TCRdb ran MiXCR on the 5' RACE reads. The table lists 150,000 or so distinct CDR3 sequences, about 14% of them singletons, with 14% in the top ten. The TCR was taken from an adult woman who had mild COVID-19 (a few samples of this study predate the infection). Cell type and time point are not known. The J gene is TRBJ2-3, the V gene TRBV9; 7 positions match TRBD2. The sequenced sample consisted of PBMCs or a T cell subset sorted from them (not recorded which). CDR3 loop: CASSAGRASTQYF. Written as DNA, the CDR3 is TGTGCCAGCAGCGCGGGGAGGGCGTCTACGCAGTATTTT.